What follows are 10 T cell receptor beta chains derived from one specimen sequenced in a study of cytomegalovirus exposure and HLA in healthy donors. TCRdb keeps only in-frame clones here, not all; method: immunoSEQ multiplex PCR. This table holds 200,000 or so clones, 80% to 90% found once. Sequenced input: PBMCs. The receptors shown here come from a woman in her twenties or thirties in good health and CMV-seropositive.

The CDR3 coding sequence is TGTGCCAGCAGTGAAGCCTGGGAGGGGACTGAAGCTTTCTTT. Protein product: CASSEAWEGTEAFF. This chain joins TRBV6-1 and TRBJ1-1; possibly TRBD1 for D (5 bases). This CDR3 spans 14 amino acids. The germline V gene has CDR1 MNHNS and CDR2 SASEGT. V was clipped by 0 bases and J by 5 bases, with 10 bases between them.

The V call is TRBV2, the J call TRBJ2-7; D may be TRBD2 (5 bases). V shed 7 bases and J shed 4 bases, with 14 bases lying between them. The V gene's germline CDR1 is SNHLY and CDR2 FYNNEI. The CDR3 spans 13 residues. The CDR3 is CASNTGIPYEQYF. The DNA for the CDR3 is TGTGCCAGCAACACCGGGATCCCATACGAGCAGTACTTC.

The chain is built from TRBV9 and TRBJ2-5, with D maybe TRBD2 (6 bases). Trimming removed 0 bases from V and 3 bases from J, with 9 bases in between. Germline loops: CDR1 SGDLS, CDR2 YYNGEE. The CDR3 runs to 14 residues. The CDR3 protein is CASSVDWREETQYF. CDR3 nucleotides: TGTGCCAGCAGCGTAGATTGGAGGGAAGAGACCCAGTACTTC.

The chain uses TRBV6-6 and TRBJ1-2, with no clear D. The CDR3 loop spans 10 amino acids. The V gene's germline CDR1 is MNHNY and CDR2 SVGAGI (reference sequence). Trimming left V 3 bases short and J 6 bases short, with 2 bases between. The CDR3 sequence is CASSYNGYTF. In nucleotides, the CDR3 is TGTGCCAGCAGTTATAATGGCTACACCTTC.

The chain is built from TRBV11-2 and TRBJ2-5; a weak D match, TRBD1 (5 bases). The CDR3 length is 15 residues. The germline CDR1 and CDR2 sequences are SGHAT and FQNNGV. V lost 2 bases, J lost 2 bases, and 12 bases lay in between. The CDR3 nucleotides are TGTGCCAGCAGCTTAAACCCGACAGCTCAAGAGACCCAGTACTTC. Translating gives CASSLNPTAQETQYF.

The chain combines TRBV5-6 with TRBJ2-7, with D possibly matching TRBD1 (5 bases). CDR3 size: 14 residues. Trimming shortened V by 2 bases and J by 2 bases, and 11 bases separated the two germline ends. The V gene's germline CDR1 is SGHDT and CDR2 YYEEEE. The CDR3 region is CASSLFDRPYEQYF. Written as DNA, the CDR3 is TGTGCCAGCAGCTTATTTGACAGACCCTACGAGCAGTACTTC.

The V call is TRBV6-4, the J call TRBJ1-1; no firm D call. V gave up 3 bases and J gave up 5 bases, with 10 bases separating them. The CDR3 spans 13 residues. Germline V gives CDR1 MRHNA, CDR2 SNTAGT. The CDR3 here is CASSEMRGTEAFF. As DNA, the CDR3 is TGTGCCAGCAGTGAGATGAGAGGGACTGAAGCTTTCTTT.

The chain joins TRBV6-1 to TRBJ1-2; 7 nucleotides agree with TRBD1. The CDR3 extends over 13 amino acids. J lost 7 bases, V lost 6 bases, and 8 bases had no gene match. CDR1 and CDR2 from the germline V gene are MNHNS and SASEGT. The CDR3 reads CASRGGTASGYTF. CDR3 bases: TGTGCCAGCAGGGGCGGGACAGCTAGTGGCTACACCTTC.

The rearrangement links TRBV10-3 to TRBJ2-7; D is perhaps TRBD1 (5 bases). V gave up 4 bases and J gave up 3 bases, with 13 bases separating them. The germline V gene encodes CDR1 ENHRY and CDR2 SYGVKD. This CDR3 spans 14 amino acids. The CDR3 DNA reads TGTGCCATCAGTGCCGCAGGGTCCCTCTACGAGCAGTACTTC. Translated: CAISAAGSLYEQYF.

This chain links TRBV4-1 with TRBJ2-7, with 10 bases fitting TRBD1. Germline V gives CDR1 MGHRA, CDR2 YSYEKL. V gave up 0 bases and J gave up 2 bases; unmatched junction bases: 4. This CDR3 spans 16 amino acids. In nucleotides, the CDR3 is TGCGCCAGCAGCCAAGAACCCGGGACAGGGGCCTACGAGCAGTACTTC. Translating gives CASSQEPGTGAYEQYF.